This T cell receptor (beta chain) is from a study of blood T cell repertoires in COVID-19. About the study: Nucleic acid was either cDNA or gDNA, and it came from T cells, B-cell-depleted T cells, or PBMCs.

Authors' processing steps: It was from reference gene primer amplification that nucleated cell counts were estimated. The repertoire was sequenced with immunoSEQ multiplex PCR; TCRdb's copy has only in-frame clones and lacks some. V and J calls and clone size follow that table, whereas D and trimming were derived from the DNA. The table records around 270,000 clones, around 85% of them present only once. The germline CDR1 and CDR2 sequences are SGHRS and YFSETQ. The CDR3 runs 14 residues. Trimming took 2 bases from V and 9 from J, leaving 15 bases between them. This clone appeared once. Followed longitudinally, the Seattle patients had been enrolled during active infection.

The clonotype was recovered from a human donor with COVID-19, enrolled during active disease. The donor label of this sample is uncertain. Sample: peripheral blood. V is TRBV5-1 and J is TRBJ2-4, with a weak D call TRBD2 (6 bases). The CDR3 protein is CASSFSSEGSIQYF. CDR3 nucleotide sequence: TGCGCCAGCAGCTTTTCGTCGGAGGGAAGCATTCAGTACTTC. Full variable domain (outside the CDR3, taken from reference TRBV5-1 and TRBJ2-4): KAGVTQTPRYLIKTRGQQVTLSCSPISGHRSVSWYQQTPGQGLQFLFEYFSETQRNKGNFPGRFSGRQFSNSRSEMNVSTLELGDSALYLCASSFSSEGSIQYFGAGTRLSVL.